This T cell receptor beta chain appears in the sequencing data of a study of T cells in Graves' hyperthyroidism and ophthalmopathy (dated by TCRdb to 2018 to 2020). Context from the whole study: Peripheral blood samples were taken at initial diagnosis, before any treatment was given. To identify distinguishing TCR V-J signatures, a discovery cohort of around 100 patients was used, comprising 43 with Graves' ophthalmopathy and 57 with stable Graves' hyperthyroidism. Whether ophthalmopathy could be predicted prospectively was tested in an independent validation cohort made up of 18 to 20 hyperthyroidism patients plus 17 patients who later progressed to ophthalmopathy. The 75 to 100 discovery patients were randomly split 7:3 into training and test sets. In addition, the study compared T-cell repertoires in thyroid tissue and in blood from 6 or 7 Graves' hyperthyroidism patients. Following sampling, methimazole starting at 30 mg daily was given to hyperthyroidism patients, and high-dose intravenous methylprednisolone was given to ophthalmopathy patients. According to the paper, TCR Vbeta CDR3 sequencing was carried out on approximately 140 peripheral blood samples, which came from fewer than 50 ophthalmopathy, around 74 hyperthyroidism and about 17 progressor patients. Summary of the overall study and its limitations: In cross-validation, a model built on a 13 V-J signature told ophthalmopathy apart from stable hyperthyroidism with approximately 90% sensitivity and around 84% specificity, and in testing the same model reached 80%/75%. Blood samples also contained most of the expanded thyroid clonotypes (frequency above 0.001), which suggests that blood repertoires may reflect thyroid immune responses. In validation, progression to ophthalmopathy was predicted by the model with 70.59% sensitivity and 72% to 80% specificity, a median of 6.5 months before onset. Sample size was not statistically predetermined, and blinding of investigators to group allocation was not performed.

The TCR beta CDR3 regions were amplified from the RNA transcripts. The first round of RT-PCR for the TCR CDR3 was performed with the HTBI primer set and the Qiagen OneStep RT-PCR kit. A second multiplex PCR round built the libraries, followed by size selection and purification. Paired-end sequencing of the libraries was performed with 100 bp reads on an Illumina HiSeq2000. From the authors' description of their analysis: SOAPnuke was used to process the raw data, throwing out any read that contained adapters or uncalled bases, had a mean Phred below 15, or lacked an exact constant-primer or identifier match. COPE v1.2.5 was used to merge the high-quality paired reads, and each unique nucleotide sequence was defined as a clonotype. MiTCR v1.1 was used to align the clonotypes against IMGT TRBV, TRBD and TRBJ reference segments. The analysis was restricted to V-J combinations with a frequency above 0.0001, which together covered just over 99% of the repertoires. The TCS score was defined as F50 (clonal expansion) divided by E x V (chaos), with BLOSUM62-based TCRdist calculated between CDR3 peptides within each V-J. Welch's t-statistics and random forest reduced 450 to 600 V-J features to fewer than 15, which were used in a naive Bayes classifier (R e1071). The similarity between thyroid and blood repertoires was quantified using the Morisita-Horn index. The public reads were run again by TCRdb, first through fastp at Q25 and then through MiXCR, and only productive beta chains were kept. Rows merge per CDR3 protein into single entries with the most common DNA and genes. What appears here as the V and J calls and clone size reflects TCRdb's work, not the paper's. This sample lists fewer than 650,000 distinct CDR3 sequences; about 14% were detected once. The biggest ten clones account for approximately 4.2% of the sample.

In the ophthalmopathy patients, disease was moderately to severely active, with a Clinical Activity Score of 3 or more, a NOSPECS grade of 4 or more, and a duration of less than 3 months. Exclusion was applied to patients with uncontrolled infections, other autoimmune diseases, pregnancy or lactation. Diagnoses were established on the basis of clinical symptoms, serum thyroxine and TRAb, thyroid ultrasound, and orbital computed tomography. PBMCs were separated from 8 to 10 ml of fresh peripheral blood using Ficoll-Paque density gradient centrifugation. Total RNA was extracted with Trizol reagent, and quality was checked on an Agilent 2100 Bioanalyzer. Comments on this clonotype: Its antigen is currently not known. Qualities for individual bases were not recorded, and no much larger clone is one base off.

The junction shows trimming of 2 bases on V and 7 bases on J, and the gene matches do not reach 9 bases of it. Reading from cysteine to phenylalanine, the CDR3 counts 15 amino acids. Only the CDR3 region is kept as DNA, spanning 45 bases read in frame from base 1. For CDR1 and CDR2, the germline V gene lists MDHEN and SYDVKM. The source of this sequence is a woman aged 40 to 49 with Graves' ophthalmopathy. Sequencing input: blood. The chain is made from TRBV28 and TRBJ2-7, with 9 junctional bases fitting TRBD2. The DNA sequence is given as TGTGCCAGCAGTTTACTGTCTAGCGGGGCGGAGGAGCAGTACTTC. This encodes CASSLLSSGAEEQYF. This CDR3, with the reference TRBV28 and TRBJ2-7 proteins standing in past its ends, gives the full variable domain DVKVTQSSRYLVKRTGEKVFLECVQDMDHENMFWYRQDPGLGLRLIYFSYDVKMKEKGDIPEGYSVSREKKERFSLILESASTNQTSMYLCASSLLSSGAEEQYFGPGTRLTVT.